Sequencing of this TCR beta chain was carried out in a study of CD4 T cells in relation to SARS-CoV-2 and coronaviruses. Study-wide context: Shared crossreactive spike epitopes were mapped to their HLA restriction.

Naive and memory CD4+ T cell DNA was deep-sequenced without culture. Measured with immunoSEQ multiplex PCR; TCRdb has only the in-frame clones, and not every one. The sample lists approximately 38,000 clones; approximately 90% were seen once. This clone has a single count. Naive and memory CD4+ T cells came from enriched cryopreserved PBMCs. The receptor was derived from an adult with COVID-19. The specimen was memory CD4+ T cells from PBMCs.

CDR3 in amino acids: CASSFIAGDTDTQYF. The CDR3 DNA sequence: TGTGCCAGCAGCTTTATAGCGGGGGACACAGATACGCAGTATTTT. This rearrangement joins TRBV11-1 to TRBJ2-3; TRBD2 aligns across 9 bases. The V gene's germline CDR1 is SGHAT and CDR2 FQDESV (reference sequence). The CDR3 runs to 15 residues. With V trimmed by 3 bases and J by 2 bases, 3 bases remained unmatched.